The 20 T cell receptor beta chains in this list originate from one sample, sequenced in a study of shared clonotypes between healthy human individuals. TCRdb keeps only in-frame clones here, not all; method: immunoSEQ multiplex PCR. The top ten clones hold approximately 12% of a sample with about 560,000 clones, around 78% of them seen once. The sample was PBMCs. Every receptor here comes from a woman in her thirties or forties in good health. Some clones in this sample may be carry-over from other donors' samples.

The chain employs TRBV10-3 and TRBJ2-3; 9 positions match TRBD2. V dropped 7 bases and J dropped 4; count of bases not matched to a gene: 3. The CDR3 has 13 amino acids. CDR1 and CDR2 from the germline V gene are ENHRY and SYGVKD. The CDR3 loop is CAITAGGADTQYF. CDR3 sequence (DNA): TGTGCCATCACGGCGGGAGGGGCAGATACGCAGTATTTT.

The V gene is TRBV5-5, the J gene TRBJ1-1; 9 bases match TRBD1. Germline lookup yields CDR1 SGHKS and CDR2 YYEKEE (reference sequence). This CDR3 has 15 residues. The V segment lost 4 bases and the J segment 7 bases; nucleotides outside the gene matches: 11. CDR3 DNA sequence: TGTGCCAGCAGCACTACAACAGGGGGCGGAGGTGAAGCTTTCTTT. Protein sequence: CASSTTTGGGGEAFF.

V gene TRBV7-8 combines with J gene TRBJ2-7; 10 bases are a match to TRBD1. Germline V lookup: CDR1 SGHVS, CDR2 FQNEAQ. The CDR3 is made up of 14 amino acids. V gave up 4 bases and J gave up 2 bases; unmatched junction bases: 2. The CDR3 DNA sequence: TGTGCCAGCAGCTCGGGACAGGGGCCCTACGAGCAGTACTTC. It translates to CASSSGQGPYEQYF.

This clone was detected once. CDR3 sequence: CASSLAGSNSNQPQHF. In nucleotides, the CDR3 is TGTGCCAGCAGCTTAGCAGGCAGTAATAGCAATCAGCCCCAGCATTTT. This sequence joins TRBV7-2 and TRBJ1-5; D remains unclear. Germline loops: CDR1 SGHTA, CDR2 FQGNSA. Trimming removed 0 bases from V and 0 bases from J, with 9 bases in between. This CDR3 has 16 residues.

V is TRBV7-9 and J is TRBJ2-5; the match to TRBD1 covers 9 bases. The germline V gene has CDR1 SEHNR and CDR2 FQNEAQ (reference sequence). The CDR3 runs to 14 residues. Trimming at V came to 3 bases and at J to 3 bases, leaving 2 bases not matched to a gene. The CDR3 loop is CASSFGTGKETQYF. The CDR3 coding sequence is TGTGCCAGCAGCTTTGGGACAGGGAAAGAGACCCAGTACTTC.

This clone was detected ten times or more. Here the CDR3 DNA reads TGTGCCAGCAGGGTCAGGGGGTCTGGGGCCAACGTCCTGACTTTC. Amino acid sequence: CASRVRGSGANVLTF. V gene TRBV6-5 combines with J gene TRBJ2-6; 7 bases are shared with TRBD1. CDR3 length: 15 amino acids. The V and J ends lost 6 bases and 1 base, in that order; junction bases with no gene match: 3. Germline V CDR1 and CDR2: MNHEY, SVGAGI.

This clone was counted many times. V is TRBV25-1 and J is TRBJ1-3, with D tentatively TRBD1 (5 bases). This CDR3 spans 15 amino acids. Germline loops: CDR1 MGHDK, CDR2 SYGVNS. Trimming took 1 base from V and 0 from J, leaving 7 bases between them. CDR3 loop: CASSESGGSGNTIYF. The CDR3 nucleotides read TGTGCCAGCAGTGAATCGGGGGGCTCTGGAAACACCATATATTTT.

This clone was recorded only once. The V call is TRBV28, the J call TRBJ2-1; 14 nucleotides align to TRBD2. Trimming removed 6 bases from V and 9 bases from J; junction bases left unmatched: 10. Germline lookup yields CDR1 MDHEN and CDR2 SYDVKM. CDR3 length: 16 residues. The CDR3 sequence is CASSLPGTSGSAEQFF. CDR3 DNA: TGTGCCAGCAGCCTCCCCGGGACTAGCGGGAGCGCTGAGCAGTTCTTC.

The rearrangement joins TRBV9 to TRBJ2-3; D gene ambiguous. Trimming left V 0 bases short and J 4 bases short, with 6 bases between. The V gene's germline CDR1 is SGDLS and CDR2 YYNGEE. This CDR3 spans 13 amino acids. This CDR3 is CASSVGLPDTQYF. CDR3 sequence (DNA): TGTGCCAGCAGCGTAGGCCTCCCAGATACGCAGTATTTT.

The chain carries TRBV13 and TRBJ2-1; no clear D gene. This CDR3 is 12 amino acids long. Germline V gene data show CDR1 as PRHDT and CDR2 as FYEKMQ (reference sequence). Trimming shortened V by 1 base and J by 9 bases, and 7 bases separated the two germline ends. The CDR3 sequence is CASSLAFREQFF. The CDR3, as DNA: TGTGCCAGCAGCTTAGCGTTTCGTGAGCAGTTCTTC.

The chain joins TRBV4-2 to TRBJ2-7; 11 positions match TRBD2. Germline V gene data show CDR1 as LGHNA and CDR2 as YNFKEQ. Germline trimming cut 0 bases from V and 4 bases from J; bases unmatched to any gene: 5. CDR3 length equals 16 residues. CDR3 coding DNA: TGTGCCAGCAGCCAAGAAATCACTAGCGGGAGATACGAGCAGTACTTC. Protein product: CASSQEITSGRYEQYF.

Concerning this clone: Other DNA variants within this sample encode the same CDR3. The chain couples TRBV18 to TRBJ2-3; no clear D. Germline V gives CDR1 KGHSH, CDR2 LQKENI. The CDR3 contains 12 residues. The V end lost 2 bases, the J end lost 4 bases, and 4 bases lay between the germline ends. The CDR3 protein is CASSPSSDTQYF. The CDR3 DNA is TGTGCCAGCTCACCATCTTCAGATACGCAGTATTTT.

In regard to this clone: With a much larger clone just one base away, this may be a read error. The chain carries TRBV2 and TRBJ2-5; D may match TRBD1 or TRBD2 (5 bases each). The DNA end is a closer match to TRBJ2-7, so the J assignment may be wrong. The CDR3 runs to 15 residues. Germline CDR1 and CDR2: SNHLY and FYNNEI. CDR3 DNA sequence: TGTGCCAGCAGACCAGGGAGAGGACCAACCTACGAGCAGTACTTC. Translating it yields CASRPGRGPTYEQYF.

The chain carries TRBV7-6 and TRBJ1-1; a weak D match, TRBD1 (5 bases). The length of the CDR3 is 15 residues. Germline values: CDR1 SGHVS, CDR2 FNYEAQ. Trimming cost V 4 bases and J 0 bases, with 12 bases left between them. Here the CDR3 reads CASSSGHLMNTEAFF. In DNA form, the CDR3 reads TGTGCCAGCAGCTCTGGACATTTAATGAACACTGAAGCTTTCTTT.

This chain joins TRBV9 and TRBJ2-7, with 9 bases that match TRBD2. The CDR3 contains 15 residues. V was clipped by 4 bases and J by 2 bases; unmatched bases: 7. CDR1 is SGDLS, CDR2 YYNGEE, per germline. Here the CDR3 reads CASSSGTSLPYEQYF. The DNA for the CDR3 is TGTGCCAGCAGCTCCGGGACTAGCCTTCCCTACGAGCAGTACTTC.

As for this clone: This may be a read error: a much more frequent sequence differs by one nucleotide. Other DNA sequences in the same sample also yield this CDR3. The V gene is TRBV25-1, the J gene TRBJ2-7, with a tentative D call TRBD2 (6 bases). The CDR3 length is 17 residues. The germline CDR1 and CDR2 sequences are MGHDK and SYGVNS. The chain's CDR3 is CASSEFRRDLGLYEQYF. For the CDR3, the DNA is TGTGCCAGTAGTGAATTTCGGCGGGACCTCGGGCTTTACGAGCAGTACTTC.

The V gene is TRBV27, the J gene TRBJ1-1, with D unresolved. This CDR3 contains 15 residues. Germline V gene sequence: CDR1 MNHEY, CDR2 SMNVEV (reference sequence). The V end lost 6 bases, the J end lost 0 bases, and 14 bases lay between the germline ends. The CDR3 DNA reads TGTGCCAGCAGCCGAGGACGGCCTCTGAACACTGAAGCTTTCTTT. Amino acids: CASSRGRPLNTEAFF.

The sample holds a few counts of this clone. The chain is built from TRBV7-6 and TRBJ2-7; 8 positions agree with TRBD1. Germline V gene sequence: CDR1 SGHVS, CDR2 FNYEAQ. The V gene end was trimmed by 5 bases and the J gene end by 3 bases; junction bases not matched to a gene: 6. The length of the CDR3 is 14 residues. The CDR3 DNA is TGTGCCAGCAGCCCAAGACAGGGGAGCTACGAGCAGTACTTC. Translated, it gives CASSPRQGSYEQYF. The full variable domain, rest sourced from reference TRBV7-6 and TRBJ2-7, is GAGVSQSPRYKVTKRGQDVALRCDPISGHVSLYWYRQALGQGPEFLTYFNYEAQQDKSGLPNDRFSAERPEGSISTLTIQRTEQRDSAMYRCASSPRQGSYEQYFGPGTRLTVT.

CDR3 amino acids: CASSLLGQGVTEAFF. For the CDR3, the DNA is TGTGCCAGCAGTTTATTGGGACAGGGGGTGACTGAAGCTTTCTTT. The chain joins TRBV28 to TRBJ1-1, with 11 nucleotides matching TRBD1. The CDR3 spans 15 residues. In germline, CDR1 is MDHEN, CDR2 SYDVKM. Trimming at V came to 1 base and at J to 5 bases, leaving 3 bases not matched to a gene.

A word on this clone: A read error may explain this, as a much larger clone is one base away. This chain uses TRBV6-1 with TRBJ1-5; 9 nucleotides agree with TRBD1. This CDR3 has 20 amino acids. Germline V CDR1 and CDR2: MNHNS, SASEGT. The CDR3 is CASSGRSGQGYTYSNQLQHF. In DNA form, the CDR3 reads TGTGCCAGCAGTGGACGGTCGGGACAGGGATACACCTATAGCAATCAGCTCCAGCATTTT.